One T cell receptor beta chain is described in this entry. The antigen remains unidentified. The naive CD8 population came from CD45RO-negative cells selected for CCR7, without terminally differentiated effector memory CD45RA+ cells. These data originate in a study of shared clonotypes between healthy human individuals. The study, taken as a whole, reports: It was expected that sequencing depth would affect clonotype sharing among donors.

Authors' analysis steps: Junction-only immunoSEQ data arrived without quality scores, meaning filtering differed. Some clones are missing from TCRdb's copy, which holds only in-frame ones; the method was immunoSEQ multiplex PCR. The V and J calls and clone size were taken over from that table, and D and trimming were inferred from the DNA. The repertoire holds under 1 million clones, with 85% to 95% as singletons. V shed 4 bases and J shed 2 bases, with 12 bases lying between them. CDR3 size: 14 residues. Germline V gene data show CDR1 as SGHDN and CDR2 as FVKESK. The TCR sequence derives from a man aged 25 to 45 in good health. The rearrangement uses TRBV14 and TRBJ2-7; the D gene is possibly TRBD2 (6 bases). The sequenced material came from naive CD8+ T cells sorted from blood. The CDR3 bases are TGTGCCAGCAGCCTGGCCGGGGGAGCCTACGAGCAGTACTTC. Residues: CASSLAGGAYEQYF.